This T cell receptor beta chain was observed in a study of CD8+ T cells in alopecia areata. This CDR3 spans 16 amino acids. Germline CDR1 is SGHTA and CDR2 is FQGNSA. V shed 4 bases, J shed 3 bases, and the junction held 10 bases outside the gene matches. It was cDNA, reverse transcribed from extracted RNA, that served as the sequencing template. Repertoires were generated with immunoSEQ multiplex PCR, while TCRdb's copy carries only in-frame clones and drops some. The repertoire holds roughly 200,000 clones, with around 60% as singletons. Treatment indicated: oral pan-JAK inhibitor, 5-10 mg twice daily. Alopecia areata patients gave lesional scalp punch biopsies and peripheral blood samples.

Material: CD8+ T cells sorted from blood, obtained at week 24, from a patient treated with tofacitinib. This receptor was taken from a human donor with alopecia areata. The chain recombines TRBV7-2 with TRBJ2-3, with 7 bases identical to TRBD2. The CDR3 DNA follows: TGTGCCAGCAGCTCCAACCCGGGACTACCAACAGATACGCAGTATTTT. It translates to CASSSNPGLPTDTQYF.